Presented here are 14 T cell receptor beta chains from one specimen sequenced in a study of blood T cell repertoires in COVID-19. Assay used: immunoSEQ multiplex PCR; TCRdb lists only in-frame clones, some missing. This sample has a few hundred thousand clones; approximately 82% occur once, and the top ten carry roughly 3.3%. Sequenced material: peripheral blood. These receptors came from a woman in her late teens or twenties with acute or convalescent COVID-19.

In DNA, the CDR3 is TGCAGCGTTGAAGGACTAGCGGGAGCTCAGCAGTTCTTC. It yields the protein CSVEGLAGAQQFF. The J gene is TRBJ2-1, the V gene TRBV29-1; TRBD2 aligns across 12 bases. Losses at the gene ends were 1 base for V and 11 bases for J; bases not matched to a gene: 3. The germline V gene encodes CDR1 SQVTM and CDR2 ANQGSEA. This CDR3 is 13 amino acids long.

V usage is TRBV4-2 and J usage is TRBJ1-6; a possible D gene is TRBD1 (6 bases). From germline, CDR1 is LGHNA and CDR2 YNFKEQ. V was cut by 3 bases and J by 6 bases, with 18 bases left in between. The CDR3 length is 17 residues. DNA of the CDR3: TGTGCCAGCAGCCATACGAGGGGGAGGGCCACTAATTCACCCCTCCACTTT. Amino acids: CASSHTRGRATNSPLHF.

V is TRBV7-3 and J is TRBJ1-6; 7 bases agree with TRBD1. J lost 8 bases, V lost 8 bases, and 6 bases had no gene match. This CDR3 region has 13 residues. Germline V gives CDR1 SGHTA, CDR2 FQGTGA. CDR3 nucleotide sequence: TGTGCCAGCGGACAGGCCCCGGATTCACCCCTCCACTTT. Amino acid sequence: CASGQAPDSPLHF.

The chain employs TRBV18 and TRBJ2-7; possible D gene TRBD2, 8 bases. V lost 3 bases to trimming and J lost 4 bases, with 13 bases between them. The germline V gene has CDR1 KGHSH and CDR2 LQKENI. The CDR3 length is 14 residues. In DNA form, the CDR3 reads TGTGCCAGCTCACCCCGGGAGGGGGCTTACGAGCAGTACTTC. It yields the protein CASSPREGAYEQYF. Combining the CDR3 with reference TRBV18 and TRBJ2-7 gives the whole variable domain NAGVMQNPRHLVRRRGQEARLRCSPMKGHSHVYWYRQLPEEGLKFMVYLQKENIIDESGMPKERFSAEFPKEGPSILRIQQVVRGDSAAYFCASSPREGAYEQYFGPGTRLTVT.

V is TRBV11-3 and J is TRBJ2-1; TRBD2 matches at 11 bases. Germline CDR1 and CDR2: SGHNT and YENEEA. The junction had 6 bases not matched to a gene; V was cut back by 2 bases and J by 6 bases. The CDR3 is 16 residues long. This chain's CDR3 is CASSLTSGSPGNEQFF. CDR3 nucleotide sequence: TGTGCCAGCAGCTTAACTAGCGGGAGCCCGGGCAATGAGCAGTTCTTC.

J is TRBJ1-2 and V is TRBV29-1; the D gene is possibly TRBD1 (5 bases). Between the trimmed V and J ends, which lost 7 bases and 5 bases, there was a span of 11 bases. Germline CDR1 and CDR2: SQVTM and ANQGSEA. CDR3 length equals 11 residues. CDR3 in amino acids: CSDGDLYGYTF. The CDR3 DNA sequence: TGCAGCGACGGGGACTTATATGGCTACACCTTC.

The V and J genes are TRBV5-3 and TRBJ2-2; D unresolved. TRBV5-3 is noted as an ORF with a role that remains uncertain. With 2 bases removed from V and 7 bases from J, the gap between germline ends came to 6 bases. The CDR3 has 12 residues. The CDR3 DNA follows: TGTGCCAGAAGCTTCTGCGGCGGGGAGCTGTTTTTT. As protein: CARSFCGGELFF.

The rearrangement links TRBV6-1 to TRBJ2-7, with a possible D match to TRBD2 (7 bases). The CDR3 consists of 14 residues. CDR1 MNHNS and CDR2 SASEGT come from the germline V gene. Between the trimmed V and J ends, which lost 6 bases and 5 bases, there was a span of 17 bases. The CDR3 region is CASRMGWGGDEQYF. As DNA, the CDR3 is TGTGCCAGCAGGATGGGCTGGGGGGGCGACGAGCAGTACTTC.

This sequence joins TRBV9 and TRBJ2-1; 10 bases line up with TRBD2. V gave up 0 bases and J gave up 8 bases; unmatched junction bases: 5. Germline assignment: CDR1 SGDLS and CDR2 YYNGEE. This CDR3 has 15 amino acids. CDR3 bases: TGTGCCAGCAGCGTAGCTCTAGCGGGAGTGTATGAGCAGTTCTTC. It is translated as CASSVALAGVYEQFF.

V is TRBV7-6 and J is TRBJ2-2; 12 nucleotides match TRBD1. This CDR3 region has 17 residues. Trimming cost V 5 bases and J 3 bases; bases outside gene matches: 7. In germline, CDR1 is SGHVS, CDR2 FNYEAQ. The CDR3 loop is CASSPAGTGGYTGELFF. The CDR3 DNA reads TGTGCCAGCAGCCCGGCGGGGACAGGGGGCTACACCGGGGAGCTGTTTTTT.

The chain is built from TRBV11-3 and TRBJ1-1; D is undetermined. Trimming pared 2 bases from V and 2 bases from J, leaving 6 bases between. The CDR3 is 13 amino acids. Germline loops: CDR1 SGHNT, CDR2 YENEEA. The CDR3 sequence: CASSLLRNTEAFF. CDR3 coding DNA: TGTGCCAGCAGCTTATTGAGAAACACTGAAGCTTTCTTT.

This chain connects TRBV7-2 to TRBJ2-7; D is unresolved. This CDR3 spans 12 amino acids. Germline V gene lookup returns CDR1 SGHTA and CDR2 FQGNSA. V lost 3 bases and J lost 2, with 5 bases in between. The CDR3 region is CASSLSAYEQYF. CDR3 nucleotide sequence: TGTGCCAGCAGCTTGTCTGCCTACGAGCAGTACTTC.

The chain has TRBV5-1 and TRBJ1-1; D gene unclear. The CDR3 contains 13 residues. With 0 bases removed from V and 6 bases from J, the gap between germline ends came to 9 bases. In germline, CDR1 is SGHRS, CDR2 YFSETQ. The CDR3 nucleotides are TGCGCCAGCAGCTTGGGTCGGGAGGCTGAAGCTTTCTTT. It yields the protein CASSLGREAEAFF.

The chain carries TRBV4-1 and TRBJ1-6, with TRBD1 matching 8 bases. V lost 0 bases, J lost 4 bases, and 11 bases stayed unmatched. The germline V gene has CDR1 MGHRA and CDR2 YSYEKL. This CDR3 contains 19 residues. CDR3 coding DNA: TGCGCCAGCAGCCAAGACCCACTCGGGACAGGTGATTATAATTCACCCCTCCACTTT. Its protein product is CASSQDPLGTGDYNSPLHF.